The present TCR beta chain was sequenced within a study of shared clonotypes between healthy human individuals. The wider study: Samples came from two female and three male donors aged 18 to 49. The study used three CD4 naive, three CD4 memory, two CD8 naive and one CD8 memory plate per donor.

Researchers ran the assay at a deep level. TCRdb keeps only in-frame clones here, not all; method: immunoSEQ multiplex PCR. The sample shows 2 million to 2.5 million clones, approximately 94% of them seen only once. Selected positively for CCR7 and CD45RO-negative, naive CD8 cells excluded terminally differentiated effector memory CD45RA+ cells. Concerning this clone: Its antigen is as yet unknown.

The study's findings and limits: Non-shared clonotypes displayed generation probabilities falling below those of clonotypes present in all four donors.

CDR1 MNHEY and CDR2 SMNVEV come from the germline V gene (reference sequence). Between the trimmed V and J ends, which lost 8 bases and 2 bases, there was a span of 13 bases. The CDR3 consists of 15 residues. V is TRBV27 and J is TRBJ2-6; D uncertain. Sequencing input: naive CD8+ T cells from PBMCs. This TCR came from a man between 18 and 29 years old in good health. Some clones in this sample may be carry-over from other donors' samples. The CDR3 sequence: CASQPLLPGANVLTF. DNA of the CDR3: TGTGCCAGCCAACCACTACTCCCTGGGGCCAACGTCCTGACTTTC.